Each of the 12 T cell receptor beta chains below was sequenced from the same sample in a study of blood T cells in healthy people across ages. PCR was performed a second time for about 7 to 11 cycles using a sample-barcoded 5' primer and a J-beta primer mix. TCRdb passed the 5' RACE reads through MiXCR, listing each CDR3 protein once. The data show over 500,000 distinct CDR3 sequences, 27% seen once. These sequences were also reported in another study, on T cells of mothers and their children.

Sequencing was performed on blood. Every receptor here comes from a boy between 2 and 15 years old in good health.

This clonotype was counted ten times or more. CDR3 amino acids: CASSRQGVNEKLFF. The CDR3 nucleotides read TGTGCCAGCAGTAGACAGGGGGTAAATGAAAAACTGTTTTTT. The V gene is TRBV6-6, the J gene TRBJ1-4; 9 nucleotides match TRBD1. The ends lost 5 bases at V and 5 bases at J; junction bases unmatched: 3. CDR1 and CDR2 (germline): MNHNY, SVGAGI (reference sequence). The length of the CDR3 is 14 residues.

This chain joins TRBV7-9 and TRBJ2-7, with D hard to call. Between the trimmed V and J ends, which lost 5 bases and 5 bases, there was a span of 10 bases. CDR1 is SEHNR, CDR2 FQNEAQ, per germline (reference sequence). The CDR3 is 12 amino acids. The CDR3 spells CASSGLFDEQYF. The CDR3 bases are TGTGCCAGCAGCGGCCTTTTCGACGAGCAGTACTTC. The full variable domain, with the rest looked up from reference TRBV7-9 and TRBJ2-7, is DTGVSQNPRHKITKRGQNVTFRCDPISEHNRLYWYRQTLGQGPEFLTYFQNEAQLEKSRLLSDRFSAERPKGSFSTLEIQRTEQGDSAMYLCASSGLFDEQYFGPGTRLTVT.

The V call is TRBV7-2, the J call TRBJ1-1, with 7 positions matching TRBD1. The length of the CDR3 is 16 residues. The ends lost 5 bases at V and 4 bases at J; junction bases unmatched: 13. Germline V gene lookup returns CDR1 SGHTA and CDR2 FQGNSA. DNA of the CDR3: TGTGCCAGCAGCATTAGGGGGCTCAGGGTGGGCACTGAAGCTTTCTTT. It codes for CASSIRGLRVGTEAFF.

The V gene is TRBV20-1, the J gene TRBJ2-3; D possibly corresponds to TRBD1 (5 bases). This CDR3 is 16 amino acids long. The germline V and J ends were trimmed by 5 bases and 2 bases, with 20 bases remaining between them. CDR1 is DFQATT, CDR2 SNEGSKA, per germline (reference sequence). CDR3 loop: CSAQGQGKDLTDTQYF. CDR3 coding DNA: TGCAGTGCTCAAGGCCAGGGAAAGGACCTCACAGATACGCAGTATTTT.

In its sample, this clonotype was seen a few times. J is TRBJ2-7 and V is TRBV15; the D gene could be TRBD1 or TRBD2 (5 bases each). The CDR3 is made up of 17 amino acids. Germline V gives CDR1 LNHNV, CDR2 YYDKDF (reference sequence). Trimming pared 0 bases from V and 0 bases from J, leaving 15 bases between. CDR3 loop: CATSRDLGWGSSYEQYF. The DNA of the CDR3 is TGTGCCACCAGCAGAGATCTCGGGTGGGGGAGCTCCTACGAGCAGTACTTC.

V gene TRBV9 combines with J gene TRBJ2-7, with no clear D. Trimming took 4 bases from V and 7 from J, leaving 15 bases between them. Germline CDR1 SGDLS, CDR2 YYNGEE. The CDR3 consists of 13 residues. The CDR3 loop is CASSSDWPEEQYF. DNA of the CDR3: TGTGCCAGCAGCTCAGACTGGCCGGAGGAGCAGTACTTC.

This clonotype was seen only a few times. This chain links TRBV28 with TRBJ2-7; tentative D call: TRBD1 (5 bases). V shed 3 bases and J shed 6 bases, with 9 bases lying between them. The CDR3 length is 12 residues. Germline loops: CDR1 MDHEN, CDR2 SYDVKM. DNA of the CDR3: TGTGCCAGCAGTTTGTGGGGCATCGAGCAGTACTTC. Translating gives CASSLWGIEQYF.

The rearrangement uses TRBV5-1 and TRBJ1-2, with D perhaps matching TRBD1 (6 bases). V was cut by 7 bases and J by 4 bases, with 17 bases left in between. Germline CDR1 is SGHRS and CDR2 is YFSETQ. CDR3 size: 14 residues. In nucleotides, the CDR3 is TGCGCCAGCGGACCCGGGGGGCTTGGCTATGGCTACACCTTC. Amino acids: CASGPGGLGYGYTF.

The sample holds many counts of this clonotype. J is TRBJ1-1 and V is TRBV3-1, with a weak D call TRBD1 (5 bases). The CDR3 is 13 residues long. Trimming shortened V by 6 bases and J by 1 base, and 9 bases separated the two germline ends. Germline-derived CDR1 and CDR2 are LGHDT and YNNKEL (reference sequence). The CDR3 reads CASSHGGNTEAFF. CDR3 coding DNA: TGTGCCAGCAGTCACGGGGGGAACACTGAAGCTTTCTTT.

This clonotype was detected only a few times. The genes are TRBV6-5 and TRBJ2-3; tentatively, D is TRBD2 (6 bases). From germline, CDR1 is MNHEY and CDR2 SVGAGI. V shed 11 bases and J shed 2 bases, with 14 bases lying between them. The CDR3 loop spans 13 amino acids. Written as DNA, the CDR3 is TGTGCCTGTCGGAGGGCCGACACAGATACGCAGTATTTT. This codes for CACRRADTDTQYF.

The chain is built from TRBV28 and TRBJ2-7, with D unclear. Between the trimmed V and J ends, which lost 5 bases and 3 bases, there was a span of 8 bases. The CDR3 consists of 12 residues. Germline V lookup: CDR1 MDHEN, CDR2 SYDVKM. CDR3 DNA sequence: TGTGCCAGCAGTCCCTATAACTACGAGCAGTACTTC. Protein sequence: CASSPYNYEQYF. Using reference TRBV28 and TRBJ2-7 for the parts outside the CDR3, the full variable domain is DVKVTQSSRYLVKRTGEKVFLECVQDMDHENMFWYRQDPGLGLRLIYFSYDVKMKEKGDIPEGYSVSREKKERFSLILESASTNQTSMYLCASSPYNYEQYFGPGTRLTVT.

The CDR3 DNA reads TGTGCCAGCAGTTATGGGACTACCTCCTACAATGAGCAGTTCTTC. It yields the protein CASSYGTTSYNEQFF. V is TRBV6-6 and J is TRBJ2-1; 7 bases are shared with TRBD2. The V gene's germline CDR1 is MNHNY and CDR2 SVGAGI (reference sequence). The CDR3 sequence is 15 residues long. J lost 0 bases, V lost 3 bases, and 2 bases had no gene match.